The rows below give T cell receptor beta chains drawn from one sample of a study of blood T cells in healthy people across ages. TCRdb reprocessed the 5' RACE reads with MiXCR, giving one entry per CDR3 protein. The sample consists of 900,000 to 950,000 distinct CDR3 sequences, approximately 32% of them appearing once. These data also featured in a second study, about T cells of mothers and their children.

What was sequenced was blood. The source of these receptors is a woman aged 40 to 55 in good health. The CDR3 runs from the conserved cysteine through the conserved F or W. The D gene is left open where the match is weak. Not every row has a clone size; where given, it reads once, few, many or a size class.

>TRBJ2-7|few|TRBV28|.
CASSTQASYEQYF
TGTGCCAGCAGTACACAGGCTTCCTACGAGCAGTACTTC
>TRBJ2-1|.|TRBV7-2|.
CASSDRRDEQFF
TGTGCCAGCAGCGACCGCAGGGATGAGCAGTTCTTC
>TRBJ1-1|few|TRBV11-2|TRBD1
CASSLVGQGAEAFF
TGTGCCAGCAGCTTAGTTGGACAGGGGGCTGAAGCTTTCTTT
>TRBJ2-1|many|TRBV5-5|TRBD1
CASTRQGPYNEQFF
TGTGCCAGCACTCGACAGGGGCCATACAATGAGCAGTTCTTC
>TRBJ2-7|few|TRBV25-1|TRBD1
CASSDPLTGEYEQYF
TGTGCCAGCAGTGACCCCCTCACAGGGGAGTACGAGCAGTACTTC
>TRBJ2-1|.|TRBV6-5|TRBD2
CASSTRTSGVNEQFF
TGTGCCAGCAGTACACGGACTAGCGGGGTCAATGAGCAGTTCTTC
>TRBJ1-5|.|TRBV12-3/TRBV12-4|.
CASSLDRNRPQHF
TGTGCCAGCAGCCTTGACAGGAATCGGCCCCAGCATTTT
>TRBJ2-7|.|TRBV12-3/TRBV12-4|.
CASSFQGAGYLAPYEQYF
TGTGCCAGCAGTTTTCAGGGCGCGGGTTACCTGGCACCCTACGAGCAGTACTTC
>TRBJ2-5|many|TRBV12-3/TRBV12-4|.
CASSPRGVGETQYF
TGTGCCAGCAGTCCCCGAGGGGTTGGAGAGACCCAGTACTTC
>TRBJ2-7|many|TRBV6-6|TRBD2
CASTAGGPPLEQYF
TGTGCCAGCACCGCGGGGGGGCCACCCCTCGAGCAGTACTTC
>TRBJ1-4|many|TRBV29-1|.
CSAGRANEKLFF
TGCAGCGCAGGAAGGGCCAATGAAAAACTGTTTTTT
>TRBJ2-1|many|TRBV6-1|.
CASSDEVAGYNEQFF
TGTGCCAGCAGTGACGAGGTAGCTGGCTACAATGAGCAGTTCTTC
>TRBJ1-1|.|TRBV5-1|.
CASSSRGIGTEAFF
TGCGCCAGCAGCTCCAGGGGTATCGGCACTGAAGCTTTCTTT
>TRBJ2-3|.|TRBV5-4|.
CASAGDADTDTQYF
TGTGCCAGCGCGGGTGATGCGGACACAGATACGCAGTATTTT
>TRBJ1-1|few|TRBV7-3|.
CASSLTERTEAFF
TGTGCCAGCAGCTTAACGGAGCGCACTGAAGCTTTCTTT
>TRBJ2-3|.|TRBV4-1|TRBD2
CASSPTTSGRARDTQYF
TGCGCCAGCAGCCCGACAACCAGCGGGAGGGCCCGAGATACGCAGTATTTT
>TRBJ2-7|once|TRBV20-1|TRBD2
CSARGPAGSSYNEQYF
TGCAGTGCCAGAGGTCCAGCGGGGAGCTCCTACAATGAGCAGTACTTC
>TRBJ2-7|.|TRBV21-1|.
CASSTGTDPISYEQYF
TGTGCCAGCAGCACGGGGACAGACCCAATATCCTACGAGCAGTACTTC
>TRBJ2-3|few|TRBV12-3/TRBV12-4|.
CASRIGGGITDTQYF
TGTGCCAGCAGGATAGGCGGAGGGATTACAGATACGCAGTATTTT
>TRBJ2-1|.|TRBV18|TRBD2
CASSLREGNFFNEQFF
TGTGCCAGCTCACTCCGGGAGGGTAATTTTTTCAATGAGCAGTTCTTC
>TRBJ2-3|.|TRBV2|TRBD2
CASSSRRGGTDTQYF
TGTGCCAGCAGCTCCCGGCGGGGGGGCACAGATACGCAGTATTTT
>TRBJ1-2|few|TRBV15|TRBD1
CATSTRPHRGVGYTF
TGTGCCACCAGCACCCGCCCCCACAGGGGGGTCGGCTACACCTTC
>TRBJ2-1|few|TRBV4-1|.
CATSWAGQTNEQFF
TGCGCCACCTCCTGGGCGGGGCAGACCAATGAGCAGTTCTTC
>TRBJ2-1|few|TRBV6-2/TRBV6-3|.
CASKGMMHEQFF
TGTGCCAGCAAGGGGATGATGCATGAGCAGTTCTTC
>TRBJ2-7|many|TRBV13|.
CASSLRAGHEQYF
TGTGCCAGCAGCTTAAGGGCAGGGCACGAGCAGTACTTC
>TRBJ2-1|.|TRBV12-3/TRBV12-4|.
CASSLPQGGGNEQFF
TGTGCCAGCAGTCTCCCTCAGGGAGGGGGGAATGAGCAGTTCTTC
>TRBJ1-5|many|TRBV12-3/TRBV12-4|.
CASSSGTIGNQPQHF
TGTGCCAGCAGCTCCGGGACCATCGGCAATCAGCCCCAGCATTTT
>TRBJ2-3|few|TRBV5-1|.
CASSLGTETTQYF
TGCGCCAGCAGCTTGGGGACAGAAACTACGCAGTATTTT
>TRBJ1-2|many|TRBV4-1|.
CASSQVNYGYTF
TGCGCCAGCAGCCAGGTTAACTATGGCTACACCTTC
>TRBJ1-2|few|TRBV2|.
CASEYSLYGYTF
TGTGCCAGCGAGTACAGCCTTTATGGCTACACCTTC
>TRBJ2-1|.|TRBV28|TRBD1
CASSLTGMGEQFF
TGTGCCAGCAGTCTGACAGGGATGGGTGAGCAGTTCTTC
>TRBJ2-1|many|TRBV6-1|.
CASRKASYNEQFF
TGTGCCAGCAGGAAAGCGTCCTACAATGAGCAGTTCTTC
>TRBJ2-6|few|TRBV7-2|TRBD2
CASSLGVLAGGYSGANVLTF
TGTGCCAGCAGCTTAGGGGTACTAGCGGGGGGATACTCTGGGGCCAACGTCCTGACTTTC
>TRBJ1-4|.|TRBV7-3|.
CASSRGWGNEKLFF
TGTGCCAGCAGCAGGGGGTGGGGTAATGAAAAACTGTTTTTT
>TRBJ2-5|many|TRBV7-2|.
CASSFTETQYF
TGTGCCAGCAGCTTTACGGAGACCCAGTACTTC
>TRBJ2-1|many|TRBV27|.
CASSFQGSEQFF
TGTGCCAGCAGTTTTCAGGGAAGTGAGCAGTTCTTC
>TRBJ2-2|few|TRBV5-5|.
CASSREPNTGELFF
TGTGCCAGCAGCCGGGAGCCAAACACCGGGGAGCTGTTTTTT
>TRBJ1-1|many|TRBV29-1|.
CSAGQTGNTEAFF
TGCAGCGCAGGCCAGACAGGGAACACTGAAGCTTTCTTT
>TRBJ1-5|few|TRBV12-3/TRBV12-4|.
CASSSSGRGNQPQHF
TGTGCCAGCAGTTCCTCAGGCAGGGGCAATCAGCCCCAGCATTTT
>TRBJ2-5|few|TRBV12-3/TRBV12-4|TRBD2
CASSLADGETQYF
TGTGCCAGCAGTCTAGCGGACGGCGAGACCCAGTACTTC
>TRBJ1-1|.|TRBV12-5|.
CASGLVQGNIWDTEAFF
TGTGCTAGTGGTTTGGTACAAGGGAATATCTGGGACACTGAAGCTTTCTTT
>TRBJ2-2|.|TRBV7-9|.
CAKGPGHENTGELFF
TGTGCCAAAGGCCCGGGACACGAAAACACCGGGGAGCTGTTTTTT
>TRBJ2-5|many|TRBV20-1|.
CSAVRSGTQYF
TGCAGTGCTGTGCGGTCTGGGACCCAGTACTTC
>TRBJ1-6|.|TRBV5-5|.
CASSLDGAGSPLHF
TGTGCCAGCAGCTTGGACGGTGCAGGTTCGCCCCTCCACTTT
>TRBJ2-3|.|TRBV12-3/TRBV12-4|TRBD2
CASSLASGGPGPQYF
TGTGCCAGCAGTCTGGCTAGCGGGGGCCCAGGTCCGCAGTATTTT
>TRBJ2-1|many|TRBV5-1|TRBD2
CASSLAGASGGNEQFF
TGCGCCAGCAGCTTGGCCGGAGCTAGCGGGGGGAATGAGCAGTTCTTC
>TRBJ2-1|many|TRBV11-2|.
CASSFPRESSLQFF
TGTGCCAGCAGCTTCCCCAGGGAATCATCCCTGCAGTTCTTC
>TRBJ1-6|.|TRBV10-3|.
CAISERGVGNSPLHF
TGTGCCATCAGTGAGCGAGGGGTTGGGAATTCACCCCTCCACTTT
>TRBJ2-7|.|TRBV7-2|TRBD1
CASRPGTGRYNEQYF
TGTGCCAGCAGGCCCGGGACAGGGCGCTACAATGAGCAGTACTTC
>TRBJ1-2|many|TRBV9|.
CASSVETGTTGYTF
TGTGCCAGCAGCGTAGAGACAGGAACTACGGGCTACACCTTC
>TRBJ2-1|.|TRBV29-1|.
CSVDSGALHEQFF
TGCAGCGTTGACTCAGGTGCTCTGCATGAGCAGTTCTTC